This T cell receptor beta chain stems from a study of cytomegalovirus exposure and HLA in healthy donors (dated by TCRdb to between 2016 and 2019). General notes on the study: According to a later analysis, the 120 or so validation repertoires were produced on the same platform as the 666 repertoires of the first cohort. The study aimed to test whether signatures of past pathogen exposure could be identified by cataloging public T cell receptors. High-throughput TCR immunosequencing, statistical association of individual TCRs with disease status, and machine learning were combined to predict cytomegalovirus infection status. A separate validation cohort of about 110 different subjects was used in addition to the 666-subject first cohort.

Beyond this particular receptor, the publication reports: Cytomegalovirus status was reported to be diagnosed by the classifier with high specificity and sensitivity in both the original and validation cohorts. A few of the identified cytomegalovirus-associated TCR beta chains were confirmed in vitro to be specific for cytomegalovirus antigens. Most TCR sequences were seen in very few donors, while some public TCRs were found in many individuals. According to the authors, the approach could potentially be generalized to other disease states and immunological phenotypes. In the study, 150 to 200 TCR beta chains were listed as associated with cytomegalovirus. Of the cluster scores, about 94% were above 0 in a later analysis, which found that TCRs clustered in the first cohort also tended to co-occur in the 110 or so validation repertoires. A later analysis lacked HLA typing for the validation cohort, so it scored co-occurrence in that cohort across all 120 or so repertoires.

The donors belonged to the validation cohort of approximately 130 subjects, which was separate from the roughly 700-subject first cohort. With respect to this clone: Its antigen target is currently unknown. No qualities accompany the bases; no much larger clone lies one base away.

CDR1 is given as WSHSY and CDR2 as SAAADI, both from the germline V gene. V loses 0 bases at its end and J loses 7 bases; junction bases beyond the gene matches: 9. The CDR3 numbers 16 residues from cysteine through phenylalanine. The DNA shown is the 48-base CDR3, in frame from base 1. Library preparation used the immunoSEQ multiplex PCR assay. The study's processing was this. A statistical classification framework was developed to diagnose cytomegalovirus status using the catalog of TCR beta chain sequences. TCRdb carries this immuneACCESS record with in-frame sequences only. Its versions omit some clonotypes, under half of them owing to an unresolved V gene in the studies checked, with the rest unexplained. V and J calls and clone size are given by that table; D and trimming were obtained from the DNA. The sample table shows 150,000 to 200,000 clones, and 84% are seen once. The ten largest clones represent more than 8.5% of the sample.

The TCR originated in a man younger than 45 in good health and CMV-seropositive. Sequenced: PBMCs. The chain couples TRBV10-2 to TRBJ2-7, with 10 central nucleotides matching TRBD2. CDR3 region: CASSESAAGGPGEQYF. At the DNA level, the sequence is TGCGCCAGCAGTGAGTCTGCAGCGGGAGGGCCGGGTGAGCAGTACTTC.